These 5 T cell receptor beta chains originate from one sample sequenced in a study of tumor-infiltrating lymphocytes in glioblastoma multiforme. Multiple V-beta primers and a C-beta primer amplified TCRB from RNA. MiXCR, run by TCRdb on the multiplex PCR reads, gives a single entry per CDR3 protein. The sample has about 32,000 distinct CDR3 sequences; about 58% are singletons. The specimen was brain tumor tissue. The receptors stem from a male donor with glioblastoma.

For this clonotype: A single base separates this from a much larger clone, so it may be a read error. The rearrangement links TRBV28 to TRBJ2-1, with a possible D match to TRBD2 (7 bases). V was cut by 2 bases and J by 10 bases, with 15 bases left in between. Looked up from germline, CDR1 is MDHEN and CDR2 is SYDVKM. CDR3 size: 14 residues. The CDR3 sequence: CASSLPGGFGEQFF. DNA for the CDR3: TGTGCCAGCAGTTTACCGGGGGGCTTTGGGGAGCAGTTCTTC. The full variable domain, completed using reference TRBV28 and TRBJ2-1, is DVKVTQSSRYLVKRTGEKVFLECVQDMDHENMFWYRQDPGLGLRLIYFSYDVKMKEKGDIPEGYSVSREKKERFSLILESASTNQTSMYLCASSLPGGFGEQFFGPGTRLTVL.

About this clonotype itself: A read error may produce the germline difference seen at one junction end. This chain connects TRBV6-1 to TRBJ1-4; the match to TRBD1 covers 8 bases. The CDR3 is 14 amino acids. Looked up from germline, CDR1 is MNHNS and CDR2 is SASEGT. This chain's CDR3 is CASSETGTGENLFF. The CDR3 DNA is TGTGCCAGCAGTGAAACCGGGACAGGCGAAAATCTGTTTTTT.

DNA for the CDR3: TGTGCCACCAGCAGAGAGGGAGGGTCCTACGAGCAGTACTTC. Translating it yields CATSREGGSYEQYF. The chain carries TRBV15 and TRBJ2-7; TRBD2 aligns across 7 bases. Germline CDR1 reads LNHNV; CDR2 reads YYDKDF (reference sequence). This CDR3 comprises 14 residues. V gave up 0 bases and J gave up 1 base; unmatched junction bases: 0. The whole variable domain, remainder taken from reference TRBV15 and TRBJ2-7, is DAMVIQNPRYQVTQFGKPVTLSCSQTLNHNVMYWYQQKSSQAPKLLFHYYDKDFNNEADTPDNFQSRRPNTSFCFLDIRSPGLGDTAMYLCATSREGGSYEQYFGPGTRLTVT.

Concerning this clonotype: This CDR3 is missing its conserved last phenylalanine or tryptophan, likely due to a read error. The chain is built from TRBV29-1 and TRBJ2-7; the match to TRBD2 covers 7 bases. Germline loops: CDR1 SQVTM, CDR2 ANQGSEA. The CDR3 runs 14 residues. Here the CDR3 DNA reads TGCAGCGTTTACCTAGCGGTTTCAGCCTATGAGCAGTACCTC. Its translation is CSVYLAVSAYEQYL.

The rearrangement links TRBV28 to TRBJ2-2; no reliable D call. The germline V and J ends were trimmed by 6 bases and 4 bases, with 15 bases remaining between them. Germline CDR1 is MDHEN and CDR2 is SYDVKM. The CDR3 runs 15 residues. CDR3 coding DNA: TGTGCCAGCAGCCCGATGGCAGGCTTCACCGGGGAGCTGTTTTTT. Amino acid sequence: CASSPMAGFTGELFF.